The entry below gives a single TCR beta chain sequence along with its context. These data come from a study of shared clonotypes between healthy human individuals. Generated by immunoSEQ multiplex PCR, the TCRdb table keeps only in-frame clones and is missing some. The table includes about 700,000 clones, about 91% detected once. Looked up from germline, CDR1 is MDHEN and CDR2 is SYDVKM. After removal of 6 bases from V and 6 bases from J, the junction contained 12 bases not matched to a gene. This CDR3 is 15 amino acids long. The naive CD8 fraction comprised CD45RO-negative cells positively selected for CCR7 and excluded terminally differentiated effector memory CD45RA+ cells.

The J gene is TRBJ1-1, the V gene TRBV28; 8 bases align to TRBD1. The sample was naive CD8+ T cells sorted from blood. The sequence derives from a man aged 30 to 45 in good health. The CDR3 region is CASRSLQIQGAEAFF. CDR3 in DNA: TGTGCCAGCAGGTCCCTTCAAATACAGGGGGCTGAAGCTTTCTTT.